The clone carrying this T cell receptor (beta chain) was seen a handful of times. This sample is drawn from a study of T-cell reconstitution after alpha-beta-depleted transplantation in children. Trimming removed 4 bases at V and 12 bases at J, with 19 bases between. The CDR3 length is 14 residues. The V gene's germline CDR1 is SGHTA and CDR2 FQGTGA. Using unique molecular identifiers, the investigators prepared the TCRbeta library. TCRdb redid the calling of the PCR reads with MiXCR, one entry per CDR3 protein. Of 550,000 to 800,000 distinct CDR3 sequences listed, around 13% were seen once; the top ten hold 0.79%.

This TCR was sampled from a girl aged 2-9 years with congenital amegakaryocytic thrombocytopenia, due to receive a stem cell transplant. The gene calls are TRBV7-3 and TRBJ2-4; possible D gene TRBD1, 6 bases. Sample: PBMCs, taken before TCRalphabeta/CD19-depleted stem cell transplant. The CDR3 DNA follows: TGTGCCAGCAGCTCGACTTCTGCCCAGGGGACTCAGTACTTC. This codes for CASSSTSAQGTQYF.